This T cell receptor (beta chain) is from a study of OX40 agonist ivuxolimab in advanced cancers. Assay used: immunoSEQ multiplex PCR; TCRdb lists only in-frame clones, some missing. The sample records approximately 65,000 clones, around nine tenths being singletons. Study-level results: More expanded clones were found, on average, in CD8+ than in CD4+ T cells. Antigen targets of the expanded peripheral T cells went undetermined.

Between the trimmed V and J ends, which lost 5 bases and 5 bases, there was a span of 10 bases. From germline, CDR1 is MNHEY and CDR2 SMNVEV (reference sequence). The CDR3 length is 13 residues. A word on this clone: The antigen remains undetermined.

The V call is TRBV27, the J call TRBJ2-4; D may be TRBD1 or TRBD2 (5 bases each). The starting material was CD4+ or CD8+ T cells sorted from blood, obtained in a trial of the OX40 agonist ivuxolimab. This clonotype was sampled from an adult with an advanced solid tumor such as melanoma, head and neck, liver or kidney cancer. CDR3 in DNA: TGTGCCAGCAGTATAGGGACGGAAAACATTCAGTACTTC. Translation gives CASSIGTENIQYF.